This T cell receptor beta chain was obtained from a study of cytomegalovirus exposure and HLA in healthy donors. The overall study: Roughly 85 million unique TCRs from HLA-typed donors made up an early data release.

Study-level points and caveats: Most TCR sequences were seen very rarely across donors, but some public TCRs occurred in many. Cytomegalovirus-associated TCR beta chains were listed, numbering 150 to 200. In most subjects, TCR beta sequences reportedly gave accurate predictions of HLA-A and HLA-B alleles.

Amplification used 60 Vbeta primers and 13 Jbeta primers. The data were produced by immunoSEQ multiplex PCR, yet TCRdb's version contains in-frame clones alone and is incomplete. The sample lists under 130,000 clones, nearly 80% seen once, with roughly 1.2% in the top ten. This clone was seen a few times. Its antigen remains unknown. In germline, CDR1 is SGHNT, CDR2 YYREEE (reference sequence). The ends were cut back, 0 bases at V and 0 bases at J, with 13 bases in the middle. There are 17 residues in the CDR3. The clonotype was recovered from a man under 40 in good health and CMV-seronegative. The chain recombines TRBV5-4 with TRBJ1-3; D is ambiguous. Sequencing was done on a sample of PBMCs. The CDR3 sequence is CASSLGSGMNSGNTIYF. The CDR3 coding sequence is TGTGCCAGCAGCTTGGGGTCCGGGATGAACTCTGGAAACACCATATATTTT.